The 20 T cell receptor beta chains in this list originate from one sample, sequenced in a study of T-cell memory formation after mild COVID-19. TCRdb passed the 5' RACE reads through MiXCR, listing each CDR3 protein once. The sample contains 550,000 to 700,000 distinct CDR3 sequences, about 20% of which appear only once. Input material: PBMCs or a T cell subset sorted from them (not recorded which). These receptors all stem from an adult woman who had mild COVID-19 (a few samples of this study predate the infection). Cell type and time point are not known.

This clonotype was seen more than once but under ten times. The rearrangement links TRBV6-5 to TRBJ2-6, with a tentative D call TRBD1 (6 bases). Germline CDR1 reads MNHEY; CDR2 reads SVGAGI. This CDR3 is built from 19 residues. Trimming stripped 0 bases from V and 1 base from J, with 16 bases between. This CDR3 is CASSYSAGTWTSGANVLTF. The CDR3 DNA reads TGTGCCAGCAGTTACTCGGCCGGGACATGGACGTCTGGGGCCAACGTCCTGACTTTC.

The chain recombines TRBV18 with TRBJ1-4; no clear D. Per the germline V gene, CDR1 is KGHSH and CDR2 is LQKENI. V gave up 3 bases and J gave up 16 bases, with 9 bases separating them. This CDR3 region has 10 residues. CDR3 sequence (DNA): TGTGCCAGCTCACCTCATCCGGAGTTTTTT. Encoded protein: CASSPHPEFF.

The chain couples TRBV5-1 to TRBJ1-1; D gene unclear. The length of the CDR3 is 14 residues. The V end was cut by 0 bases, the J end by 5 bases, with 11 bases between. Germline CDR1 is SGHRS and CDR2 is YFSETQ. The CDR3 bases are TGCGCCAGCAGCTTGGCCAAAGGTGTGACTGAAGCTTTCTTT. This translates into CASSLAKGVTEAFF.

This clonotype was seen repeatedly, ten times or more. The DNA of the CDR3 is TGTAGCAATCAGCCCCAGCATTTT. The encoded protein is CSNQPQHF. The rearrangement links TRBV15 to TRBJ1-5; D remains ambiguous. This CDR3 spans 8 amino acids. Germline V gene data show CDR1 as LNHNV and CDR2 as YYDKDF (reference sequence).

The V and J genes are TRBV7-2 and TRBJ2-1, with D tentatively TRBD2 (5 bases). This CDR3 has 18 residues. V lost 1 base, J lost 0 bases, and 16 bases lay in between. Germline V gives CDR1 SGHTA, CDR2 FQGNSA. The CDR3, as DNA: TGTGCCAGCAGCTTAGTCCCCATGGGCGGAGGCTCCTACAATGAGCAGTTCTTC. As protein: CASSLVPMGGGSYNEQFF.

The gene calls are TRBV7-2 and TRBJ1-2; the D is unclear. The germline V and J ends were trimmed by 6 bases and 4 bases, with 21 bases remaining between them. The germline V gene has CDR1 SGHTA and CDR2 FQGNSA. The CDR3 covers 16 residues. CDR3 amino acids: CASRPSGETVGYGYTF. The CDR3 bases are TGTGCCAGCAGACCCTCCGGAGAAACAGTGGGCTATGGCTACACCTTC.

The chain recombines TRBV20-1 with TRBJ2-2; perhaps D is TRBD1 or TRBD2 (5 bases each). Deletions cut 0 bases from V and 5 bases from J, with 10 bases between. The CDR3 spans 14 residues. From germline, CDR1 is DFQATT and CDR2 SNEGSKA (reference sequence). The CDR3 protein is CSARDEGKTGELFF. The CDR3 nucleotides read TGCAGTGCTAGAGATGAGGGGAAGACCGGGGAGCTGTTTTTT.

The chain uses TRBV12-3 or TRBV12-4 and TRBJ2-7; 7 nucleotides match TRBD2. The CDR3 sequence is 14 residues long. V shed 7 bases, J shed 5 bases, and the junction held 11 bases outside the gene matches. Written as DNA, the CDR3 is TGTGCCAGCACCTCAGCGGGGCCCGTTCACGAGCAGTACTTC. It translates to CASTSAGPVHEQYF.

This clonotype occurred a few times. V gene TRBV10-3 combines with J gene TRBJ2-5; 7 bases are shared with TRBD1. The V gene's germline CDR1 is ENHRY and CDR2 SYGVKD. The trim removed 2 bases at V and 4 bases at J, leaving 4 bases unmatched. This CDR3 has 14 amino acids. This chain's CDR3 is CAISERQGVETQYF. The CDR3 nucleotides read TGTGCCATCAGTGAGCGACAGGGAGTAGAGACCCAGTACTTC.

This clonotype came up a few times. V usage is TRBV12-3 or TRBV12-4 and J usage is TRBJ2-7, with 9 bases aligning to TRBD2. V trimming: 2 bases; J trimming: 7 bases; junction bases outside the gene matches: 9. The length of the CDR3 is 15 residues. CDR3 DNA: TGTGCCAGCAGTTTATATGTAGCGGGAGTCAGGGAGCAGTACTTC. Protein product: CASSLYVAGVREQYF.

This clonotype was counted only a few times. Just one base apart from a much larger clone, this may be a read error. The chain is built from TRBV27 and TRBJ2-6; the D is unclear. This CDR3 comprises 13 residues. The ends were cut back, 1 base at V and 3 bases at J, with 1 base in the middle. The germline V gene has CDR1 MNHEY and CDR2 SMNVEV (reference sequence). The CDR3 sequence: CASSLYGANVLTF. DNA of the CDR3: TGTGCCAGCAGTTTATATGGGGCCAACGTCCTGACTTTC. Full variable domain (remainder filled in from reference TRBV27 and TRBJ2-6): EAQVTQNPRYLITVTGKKLTVTCSQNMNHEYMSWYRQDPGLGLRQIYYSMNVEVTDKGDVPEGYKVSRKEKRNFPLILESPSPNQTSLYFCASSLYGANVLTFGAGSRLTVL.

This clonotype was seen a few times. The chain uses TRBV7-8 and TRBJ1-1; TRBD1 aligns across 7 bases. The CDR3 runs to 15 residues. V was pared by 8 bases and J by 8 bases, with 17 bases of the junction left unmatched. CDR1 and CDR2 from the germline V gene are SGHVS and FQNEAQ. CDR3 DNA: TGTGCCAGCCAGCCCCACCGCAGGGGGAGAGGGGAAGCTTTCTTT. Amino acid sequence: CASQPHRRGRGEAFF.

This clonotype was observed a few times. The chain has TRBV7-3 and TRBJ2-5; 7 bases map to TRBD2. CDR1 is SGHTA, CDR2 FQGTGA, per germline. The CDR3 covers 15 residues. J gave up 5 bases and V 5 bases, and 11 bases lay outside the gene matches. The CDR3 spells CASSPLAAGWETQYF. The CDR3 coding sequence is TGTGCCAGCAGCCCGCTAGCGGCGGGTTGGGAGACCCAGTACTTC.

The sample holds a few counts of this clonotype. The CDR3 nucleotides read TGTGCCAGCAGTTACGAGGGAGTGTCATCTGAGCAGTTCTTC. Protein: CASSYEGVSSEQFF. The rearrangement joins TRBV6-5 to TRBJ2-1, with D tentatively TRBD2 (5 bases). CDR3 length: 14 residues. Germline V lookup: CDR1 MNHEY, CDR2 SVGAGI. V lost 2 bases, J lost 9 bases, and 14 bases lay in between.

This clonotype appeared a few times. V and J are TRBV11-3 and TRBJ2-5; D may be TRBD2 (6 bases). The CDR3 consists of 17 residues. V was trimmed by 5 bases and J by 0 bases, leaving 19 bases between them. Germline CDR1 SGHNT, CDR2 YENEEA. DNA of the CDR3: TGTGCCAGCAGCCCGGGGAGGCAGGGTTCTTACCAAGAGACCCAGTACTTC. Protein: CASSPGRQGSYQETQYF.

This clonotype was counted between two and nine times. Compared with germline, one end of the junction differs, possibly owing to a read error. The chain combines TRBV12-3 or TRBV12-4 with TRBJ1-1; D perhaps matches TRBD1 (6 bases). The CDR3 is 15 amino acids. CDR3 nucleotides: TGTGCCAGCAACCCCAAAGCCTATGAGCTGGACAGCTACACCTTT. The encoded protein is CASNPKAYELDSYTF.

The chain joins TRBV6-1 to TRBJ1-5, with TRBD1 as a possible D gene (5 bases). The CDR3 length is 15 residues. Germline V gene sequence: CDR1 MNHNS, CDR2 SASEGT. The V end lost 1 base, the J end lost 3 bases, and 10 bases lay between the germline ends. CDR3 DNA: TGTGCCAGCAGTGAAGTTAAGGGACTCAATCAGCCCCAGCATTTT. Its translation: CASSEVKGLNQPQHF.

The J gene is TRBJ2-5, the V gene TRBV11-2; 14 nucleotides match TRBD2. V lost 6 bases and J lost 4; bases outside the gene matches: 13. Germline V lookup: CDR1 SGHAT, CDR2 FQNNGV. The CDR3 covers 18 residues. CDR3 residues: CASSPHGLAGGGAETQYF. CDR3 coding DNA: TGTGCCAGCAGTCCACACGGACTAGCGGGGGGAGGGGCAGAGACCCAGTACTTC.

The chain is built from TRBV20-1 and TRBJ1-2; the D gene is possibly TRBD1 (5 bases). The V end was cut by 1 base, the J end by 1 base, with 10 bases between. The CDR3 spans 14 residues. Germline-derived CDR1 and CDR2 are DFQATT and SNEGSKA (reference sequence). The CDR3 here is CSARGGGGNYGYTF. The CDR3, as DNA: TGCAGTGCTAGAGGTGGGGGGGGTAACTATGGCTACACCTTC.

The rearrangement links TRBV7-7 to TRBJ2-5, with 7 bases aligning to TRBD2. The germline V gene has CDR1 SSHAT and CDR2 FNYEAQ (reference sequence). This CDR3 spans 15 amino acids. Trimming at V came to 5 bases and at J to 4 bases, leaving 10 bases not matched to a gene. This CDR3 reads CASSPGGGIIETQYF. DNA for the CDR3: TGTGCCAGCAGCCCCGGCGGGGGTATTATAGAGACCCAGTACTTC. Complete variable domain (other parts from reference TRBV7-7 and TRBJ2-5): GAGVSQSPRYKVTKRGQDVTLRCDPISSHATLYWYQQALGQGPEFLTYFNYEAQPDKSGLPSDRFSAERPEGSISTLTIQRTEQRDSAMYRCASSPGGGIIETQYFGPGTRLLVL.